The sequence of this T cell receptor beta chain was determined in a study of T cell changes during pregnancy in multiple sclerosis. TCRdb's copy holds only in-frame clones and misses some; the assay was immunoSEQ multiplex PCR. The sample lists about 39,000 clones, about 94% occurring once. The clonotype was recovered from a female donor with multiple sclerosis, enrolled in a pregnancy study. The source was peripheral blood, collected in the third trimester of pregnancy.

The CDR3 protein is CASSVDRMNTEAFF. CDR3 DNA: TGTGCCAGCAGTGTGGACAGGATGAACACTGAAGCTTTCTTT. This chain connects TRBV6-1 to TRBJ1-1; 7 bases agree with TRBD1. V shed 4 bases and J 0 bases; nucleotides not matched to a gene: 2. The CDR3 extends over 14 amino acids. The germline V gene has CDR1 MNHNS and CDR2 SASEGT.